This passage covers 14 T cell receptor beta chains from one sample sequenced in a study of blood T cell repertoires in COVID-19. Measured with immunoSEQ multiplex PCR; TCRdb has only the in-frame clones, and not every one. The sample includes tens of thousands of clones, 80% to 90% of them seen just once. Material for sequencing was peripheral blood. The source is a woman aged 70-85 years with acute or convalescent COVID-19.

V is TRBV28 and J is TRBJ2-1; 15 positions agree with TRBD2. Losses at the gene ends were 6 bases for V and 8 bases for J; bases not matched to a gene: 11. This CDR3 has 17 residues. Per the germline V gene, CDR1 is MDHEN and CDR2 is SYDVKM. CDR3 loop: CASRGGLAGGYGDEQFF. DNA for the CDR3: TGTGCCAGCAGGGGGGGACTAGCGGGAGGATACGGCGATGAGCAGTTCTTC.

This clone is a singleton in its sample. The chain links TRBV5-8 to TRBJ2-2; D not resolved. The V end was cut by 3 bases, the J end by 5 bases, with 11 bases between. CDR3 size: 14 residues. Per germline, CDR1 SGHTS and CDR2 YDEGEE. The CDR3 region has the DNA TGTGCCAGCAGCTCGAACTACGGTACCGGGGAGCTGTTTTTT. Amino acid sequence: CASSSNYGTGELFF. Based on the CDR3 plus reference TRBV5-8 and TRBJ2-2, the full variable domain is EAGVTQSPTHLIKTRGQQATLRCSPISGHTSVYWYQQALGLGLQFLLWYDEGEERNRGNFPPRFSGRQFPNYSSELNVNALELEDSALYLCASSSNYGTGELFFGEGSRLTVL.

CDR3 DNA sequence: TGCAGCGTCCATGGGACAGGGGGGCGCGAGCAGTACTTC. Translation gives CSVHGTGGREQYF. The V call is TRBV29-1, the J call TRBJ2-7; 11 bases are a match to TRBD1. This CDR3 comprises 13 residues. The germline CDR1 and CDR2 sequences are SQVTM and ANQGSEA. V trimming: 6 bases; J trimming: 6 bases; junction bases outside the gene matches: 7.

This chain connects TRBV7-2 to TRBJ1-4; D remains ambiguous. The germline V gene encodes CDR1 SGHTA and CDR2 FQGNSA. The ends were cut back, 5 bases at V and 8 bases at J, with 15 bases in the middle. The CDR3 contains 14 residues. The CDR3 nucleotides read TGTGCCAGCAGCCCAGGTCGGTCCCGGGAAAAACTGTTTTTT. This gives the protein CASSPGRSREKLFF. Looking up the rest from reference TRBV7-2 and TRBJ1-4 gives the full variable domain: GAGVSQSPSNKVTEKGKDVELRCDPISGHTALYWYRQSLGQGLEFLIYFQGNSAPDKSGLPSDRFSAERTGGSVSTLTIQRTQQEDSAVYLCASSPGRSREKLFFGSGTQLSVL.

The chain links TRBV5-1 to TRBJ1-2; D gene ambiguous. V was cut by 7 bases and J by 8 bases, with 21 bases left in between. Germline V gene sequence: CDR1 SGHRS, CDR2 YFSETQ. This CDR3 has 14 amino acids. This CDR3 is CASGEVTPAEGYTF. The CDR3, as DNA: TGCGCCAGCGGGGAGGTGACACCCGCTGAGGGCTACACCTTC.

The chain links TRBV7-6 to TRBJ2-2; D possibly corresponds to TRBD2 (5 bases). V lost 2 bases and J 4 bases, leaving 14 bases between the germline ends. This CDR3 comprises 16 residues. The germline V gene encodes CDR1 SGHVS and CDR2 FNYEAQ. CDR3 nucleotide sequence: TGTGCCAGCAGCTTACGCGGGCAGGAGGTCACCGGGGAGCTGTTTTTT. It yields the protein CASSLRGQEVTGELFF.

CDR3 nucleotide sequence: TGTGCCAGCGGGGACAGGGCCCTCAGACAGCCCCAGCATTTT. Translating it yields CASGDRALRQPQHF. The chain carries TRBV6-5 and TRBJ1-5, with 9 bases aligning to TRBD1. The CDR3 is 14 residues long. CDR1 MNHEY and CDR2 SVGAGI come from the germline V gene. V lost 8 bases and J lost 7; bases outside the gene matches: 9.

The chain links TRBV6-2 or TRBV6-3 to TRBJ1-1; D possibly corresponds to TRBD1 (5 bases). There are 14 residues in the CDR3. Germline V gene data show CDR1 as MNHEY and CDR2 as SVGEGT. V lost 2 bases and J 4 bases, leaving 11 bases between the germline ends. CDR3 in amino acids: CASSYAGVGTEAFF. CDR3 DNA sequence: TGTGCCAGCAGTTACGCGGGGGTCGGCACTGAAGCTTTCTTT.

The genes are TRBV5-6 and TRBJ1-1; D is ambiguous. The V end was cut by 1 base, the J end by 4 bases, with 11 bases between. CDR3 length: 14 residues. CDR1 and CDR2 (germline): SGHDT, YYEEEE. CDR3 in DNA: TGTGCCAGCAGCTTGTTATGGCGGTCCACTGAAGCTTTCTTT. Residues: CASSLLWRSTEAFF. The full variable domain, in which reference TRBV5-6 and TRBJ1-1 provide the parts outside the CDR3, is DAGVTQSPTHLIKTRGQQVTLRCSPKSGHDTVSWYQQALGQGPQFIFQYYEEEERQRGNFPDRFSGHQFPNYSSELNVNALLLGDSALYLCASSLLWRSTEAFFGQGTRLTVV.

V is TRBV14 and J is TRBJ1-1; 7 bases map to TRBD1. The CDR3 is made up of 16 amino acids. Germline CDR1 SGHDN, CDR2 FVKESK. Trimming removed 0 bases from V and 4 bases from J; junction bases left unmatched: 8. DNA for the CDR3: TGTGCCAGCAGCCAAGATCCATGGCAGGGGGGCACTGAAGCTTTCTTT. Translating it yields CASSQDPWQGGTEAFF.

This chain connects TRBV5-1 to TRBJ1-1, with TRBD1 as a possible D gene (5 bases). CDR3 length: 14 residues. V dropped 6 bases and J dropped 1 base, with 13 bases sitting between them. Looked up from germline, CDR1 is SGHRS and CDR2 is YFSETQ. The CDR3 here is CASNGASSNTEAFF. CDR3 DNA: TGCGCCAGCAATGGGGCCAGCTCGAACACTGAAGCTTTCTTT.

This clone has only one observation. This rearrangement joins TRBV5-1 to TRBJ1-1; 7 nucleotides align to TRBD1. Germline V CDR1 and CDR2: SGHRS, YFSETQ. V trimming: 4 bases; J trimming: 2 bases; junction bases outside the gene matches: 17. The CDR3 is made up of 18 amino acids. CDR3 nucleotide sequence: TGCGCCAGCAGCAGTCAGCCCGGATCGACAGGGACCAACACTGAAGCTTTCTTT. Protein: CASSSQPGSTGTNTEAFF.

The chain uses TRBV3-1 (or the pseudogene TRBV3-2) and TRBJ2-1, with 13 bases fitting TRBD2. CDR1 LGHDT and CDR2 YNNKEL come from the germline V gene (reference sequence). The CDR3 is made up of 15 amino acids. The V and J ends lost 4 bases and 8 bases, in that order; junction bases with no gene match: 5. The CDR3 bases are TGTGCCAGCAGCCTACGGACTAGCGGGGGCGATGAGCAGTTCTTC. Protein product: CASSLRTSGGDEQFF.

The chain uses TRBV7-3 and TRBJ2-2, with 7 nucleotides matching TRBD1. V shed 6 bases, J shed 7 bases, and the junction held 8 bases outside the gene matches. The CDR3 contains 14 residues. CDR1 is SGHTA, CDR2 FQGTGA, per germline. CDR3: CASSPDRARGELFF. DNA of the CDR3: TGTGCCAGCAGTCCAGACAGGGCTCGCGGGGAGCTGTTTTTT.